Listed here are 30 T cell receptor beta chains from one sample, sequenced in a study of blood T cell repertoires in COVID-19. Clones were sequenced by immunoSEQ multiplex PCR, and TCRdb holds only the in-frame ones, with some missing. The table shows almost 200,000 clones, with approximately 87% occurring only once. Sequencing input: peripheral blood. Receptors originate from a woman aged 65 to 85 with acute or convalescent COVID-19.

V and J are TRBV4-1 and TRBJ1-2, with TRBD1 matching 7 bases. Germline trimming cut 4 bases from V and 4 bases from J; bases unmatched to any gene: 12. From germline, CDR1 is MGHRA and CDR2 YSYEKL. There are 16 residues in the CDR3. Here the CDR3 reads CASSLRTGQGGYGYTF. CDR3 in DNA: TGCGCCAGCAGCCTCCGGACAGGACAAGGGGGCTATGGCTACACCTTC.

This clone appeared once. Here the CDR3 reads CASTTDRTGNTIYF. As DNA, the CDR3 is TGTGCCAGTACTACAGACAGAACGGGAAACACCATATATTTT. This chain uses TRBV19 with TRBJ1-3, with D maybe TRBD1 (5 bases). Germline V gene data show CDR1 as LNHDA and CDR2 as SQIVND (reference sequence). Trimming shortened V by 7 bases and J by 4 bases, and 14 bases separated the two germline ends. The CDR3 extends over 14 amino acids.

This clone turned up a few times. The rearrangement joins TRBV5-4 to TRBJ2-7; TRBD2 aligns across 13 bases. J lost 7 bases, V lost 2 bases, and 6 bases had no gene match. Germline assignment: CDR1 SGHNT and CDR2 YYREEE (reference sequence). The CDR3 has 15 amino acids. The CDR3 bases are TGTGCCAGCAGCTTCCCGGGACTAGCGGGAACAGAGCAGTACTTC. Translated, it gives CASSFPGLAGTEQYF.

The chain employs TRBV18 and TRBJ2-3; a possible D gene is TRBD1 (5 bases). Trimming took off 1 base at V and 6 bases at J, with 5 bases between the two ends. The CDR3 extends over 12 amino acids. Germline values: CDR1 KGHSH, CDR2 LQKENI. The CDR3 region has the DNA TGTGCCAGCTCACCACAGGGGGATACGCAGTATTTT. It yields the protein CASSPQGDTQYF.

This clone has a handful of counts. The chain has TRBV15 and TRBJ2-3, with TRBD2 matching over 10 bases. After removal of 0 bases from V and 5 bases from J, the junction contained 11 bases not matched to a gene. CDR1 is LNHNV and CDR2 is YYDKDF in the germline V gene (reference sequence). This CDR3 contains 18 residues. CDR3 nucleotides: TGTGCCACCAGCAGAGATATAGGTCTAGCGGGGGCGGTAGATACGCAGTATTTT. Amino acid sequence: CATSRDIGLAGAVDTQYF.

In its sample, this clone was seen a few times. Additional DNA sequences in this sample encode the identical CDR3. The genes are TRBV5-4 and TRBJ2-7; TRBD2 might be the D (6 bases). The CDR3 is 13 residues long. Trimming cost V 4 bases and J 2 bases, with 10 bases left between them. Per germline, CDR1 SGHNT and CDR2 YYREEE (reference sequence). CDR3 nucleotide sequence: TGTGCCAGCAGCCTCGGGGAGGCCTACGAGCAGTACTTC. It is translated as CASSLGEAYEQYF.

The chain carries TRBV19 and TRBJ2-7, with TRBD1 matching 10 bases. J lost 1 base, V lost 4 bases, and 10 bases had no gene match. The CDR3 totals 17 residues. The V gene's germline CDR1 is LNHDA and CDR2 SQIVND (reference sequence). CDR3 bases: TGTGCCAGTAGTAGATCCGGGACAGGGGCCACTTCCTACGAGCAGTACTTC. Protein sequence: CASSRSGTGATSYEQYF.

The chain combines TRBV5-6 with TRBJ1-2; 8 nucleotides match TRBD1. Germline loops: CDR1 SGHDT, CDR2 YYEEEE. The CDR3 extends over 15 amino acids. V was clipped by 4 bases and J by 4 bases; unmatched bases: 9. The CDR3 DNA reads as TGTGCCAGCAGCCGACCAGGACAGGGAATCTATGGCTACACCTTC. Translating it yields CASSRPGQGIYGYTF.

CDR3 sequence (DNA): TGTGCCAGTTCCCGGGACTACCTCAATGAGCAGTTCTTC. Its protein product is CASSRDYLNEQFF. The rearrangement links TRBV6-5 to TRBJ2-1; TRBD2 matches 7 bases. This CDR3 comprises 13 residues. J was trimmed by 6 bases and V by 9 bases; bases with no gene match: 8. Germline V gene sequence: CDR1 MNHEY, CDR2 SVGAGI.

The V gene is TRBV4-3, the J gene TRBJ2-3; 13 bases match TRBD2. CDR1 and CDR2 from the germline V gene are LGHNA and YSLEER. V trimming: 4 bases; J trimming: 2 bases; junction bases outside the gene matches: 6. The CDR3 runs 17 residues. In nucleotides, the CDR3 is TGCGCCAGCAGCCCCGGGACTAGCGGGATAAACACAGATACGCAGTATTTT. Its protein product is CASSPGTSGINTDTQYF.

The chain links TRBV20-1 to TRBJ1-1; the D gene is possibly TRBD1 (6 bases). CDR1 and CDR2 (germline): DFQATT, SNEGSKA (reference sequence). V was cut by 3 bases and J by 1 base, with 9 bases left in between. The CDR3 runs to 13 residues. The CDR3 DNA is TGCAGTGCTAGTTGGGGGCCGAACACTGAAGCTTTCTTT. Its protein product is CSASWGPNTEAFF.

This clone was found a few times. The V gene is TRBV5-4, the J gene TRBJ1-2, with a possible D match to TRBD1 (5 bases). The CDR3 length is 13 residues. Deletions cut 7 bases from V and 4 bases from J, with 14 bases between. Per germline, CDR1 SGHNT and CDR2 YYREEE (reference sequence). CDR3 amino acids: CASQIMGGYGYTF. DNA of the CDR3: TGTGCCAGCCAGATAATGGGGGGCTATGGCTACACCTTC.

The chain links TRBV6-6 to TRBJ2-1; D gene unclear. V shed 6 bases and J shed 9 bases, with 12 bases lying between them. Germline CDR1 and CDR2: MNHNY and SVGAGI (reference sequence). CDR3 length: 12 amino acids. The CDR3 nucleotides read TGTGCCAGCAGATCCACAGAATCTGAGCAGTTCTTC. Translated, it gives CASRSTESEQFF.

DNA for the CDR3: TGTGCCAGCAGCCCAGACAGGGGGCGCAACTATGGCTACACCTTC. This sequence encodes CASSPDRGRNYGYTF. The V and J genes are TRBV3-1 (or the pseudogene TRBV3-2) and TRBJ1-2; 10 nucleotides match TRBD1. The CDR3 length is 15 residues. From germline, CDR1 is LGHDT and CDR2 YNNKEL (reference sequence). The trim removed 4 bases at V and 2 bases at J, leaving 4 bases unmatched.

This sequence joins TRBV7-6 and TRBJ2-2; 7 bases align to TRBD2. J lost 4 bases, V lost 5 bases, and 10 bases had no gene match. There are 16 residues in the CDR3. Germline-derived CDR1 and CDR2 are SGHVS and FNYEAQ. The CDR3 region is CASSPAAGVGTGELFF. CDR3 DNA sequence: TGTGCCAGCAGCCCCGCTGCGGGGGTGGGCACCGGGGAGCTGTTTTTT.

This clone was seen a few times. The chain links TRBV27 to TRBJ1-1; TRBD1 matches 7 bases. The trim removed 8 bases at V and 1 base at J, leaving 10 bases unmatched. Germline CDR1 reads MNHEY; CDR2 reads SMNVEV (reference sequence). This CDR3 region has 15 residues. This CDR3 reads CASRRWGTENTEAFF. The CDR3 DNA is TGTGCCAGCCGCCGATGGGGGACAGAGAACACTGAAGCTTTCTTT.

The chain is built from TRBV2 and TRBJ2-7, with a weak D call TRBD1 (6 bases). The CDR3 is 11 amino acids. Germline-derived CDR1 and CDR2 are SNHLY and FYNNEI. V lost 9 bases and J 12 bases, leaving 18 bases between the germline ends. In nucleotides, the CDR3 is TGTGCCAGTAGCCTCCGGGACACCCTGTACTTC. Translating it yields CASSLRDTLYF.

The chain combines TRBV5-1 with TRBJ1-4; 9 nucleotides line up with TRBD1. This CDR3 spans 16 amino acids. Unmatched junction bases numbered 8, after V lost 4 bases and J lost 4 bases. Germline CDR1 is SGHRS and CDR2 is YFSETQ. CDR3 amino acids: CASSPPGQGYNEKLFF. In DNA form, the CDR3 reads TGCGCCAGCAGCCCTCCGGGACAGGGATATAATGAAAAACTGTTTTTT.

The chain employs TRBV28 and TRBJ1-2, with D hard to call. The CDR3 covers 13 residues. Germline assignment: CDR1 MDHEN and CDR2 SYDVKM. V lost 2 bases to trimming and J lost 3 bases, with 7 bases between them. The chain's CDR3 is CASSLPRDYGYTF. CDR3 coding DNA: TGTGCCAGCAGTTTACCGAGAGACTATGGCTACACCTTC.

This clone was recorded only once. This chain connects TRBV14 to TRBJ1-1; a weak D match, TRBD1 (5 bases). This CDR3 comprises 13 residues. V dropped 2 bases and J dropped 9 bases, with 13 bases sitting between them. CDR1 is SGHDN and CDR2 is FVKESK in the germline V gene. CDR3 DNA sequence: TGTGCCAGCAGCCAAAGTGGCGGGACCCAAGCTTTCTTT. It encodes CASSQSGGTQAFF.

The DNA for the CDR3 is TGTGCCAGCAGCTTATCTCGGGGGTCTGGAAACACCATATATTTT. The encoded protein is CASSLSRGSGNTIYF. The rearrangement joins TRBV5-6 to TRBJ1-3; D might be TRBD1 (5 bases). The CDR3 sequence is 15 residues long. Germline CDR1 is SGHDT and CDR2 is YYEEEE. Trimming shortened V by 2 bases and J by 1 base, and 10 bases separated the two germline ends.

The rearrangement joins TRBV5-6 to TRBJ2-7; 11 bases are a match to TRBD2. Germline V gives CDR1 SGHDT, CDR2 YYEEEE. The CDR3 is made up of 16 amino acids. Unmatched junction bases numbered 4, after V lost 0 bases and J lost 2 bases. CDR3 sequence: CASSLAGTSGAYEQYF. The CDR3 DNA reads as TGTGCCAGCAGCTTGGCCGGGACTAGCGGAGCCTACGAGCAGTACTTC.

The rearrangement joins TRBV25-1 to TRBJ2-2; 7 bases match TRBD1. CDR1 MGHDK and CDR2 SYGVNS come from the germline V gene. This CDR3 has 16 residues. J lost 7 bases, V lost 3 bases, and 11 bases had no gene match. In DNA, the CDR3 is TGTGCCAGCAGTGATGTGGCAGGGGGATATATCGGGGAGCTGTTTTTT. The encoded protein is CASSDVAGGYIGELFF.

This clone came up once. V usage is TRBV4-2 and J usage is TRBJ1-2; D gene ambiguous. Trimming pared 4 bases from V and 1 base from J, leaving 13 bases between. The CDR3 is 15 residues long. CDR1 is LGHNA and CDR2 is YNFKEQ in the germline V gene. The CDR3 loop reads CASSPTGSSNYGYTF. CDR3 sequence (DNA): TGTGCCAGCAGCCCGACGGGGTCCAGTAACTATGGCTACACCTTC.

As DNA, the CDR3 is TGTGCCAGCAGCCATCGACAGGGGACAGGCACAGATACGCAGTATTTT. Encoded protein: CASSHRQGTGTDTQYF. The J gene is TRBJ2-3, the V gene TRBV11-3, with TRBD1 matching 8 bases. Germline V lookup: CDR1 SGHNT, CDR2 YENEEA. V shed 5 bases and J 1 base; nucleotides not matched to a gene: 8. CDR3 size: 16 residues.

The chain couples TRBV28 to TRBJ2-2; TRBD1 aligns across 8 bases. V dropped 2 bases and J dropped 9; count of bases not matched to a gene: 8. Germline-derived CDR1 and CDR2 are MDHEN and SYDVKM. This CDR3 is built from 15 residues. The CDR3 sequence is CASSLRAGGGRELFF. Here the CDR3 DNA reads TGTGCCAGCAGTTTACGGGCAGGGGGCGGAAGGGAGCTGTTTTTT.

The sample holds a few counts of this clone. The CDR3 protein is CASSQDTSETYNEQFF. In nucleotides, the CDR3 is TGTGCCAGCAGCCAAGATACGAGCGAAACCTACAATGAGCAGTTCTTC. The rearrangement joins TRBV3-1 (or the pseudogene TRBV3-2) to TRBJ2-1, with unresolved D. The CDR3 covers 16 residues. The V gene's germline CDR1 is LGHDT and CDR2 YNNKEL (reference sequence). Trimming removed 0 bases from V and 2 bases from J, with 11 bases in between.

This clone appeared a single time. The rearrangement joins TRBV18 to TRBJ1-6; TRBD1 is a possible D gene (6 bases). V lost 3 bases, J lost 0 bases, and 15 bases lay in between. This CDR3 comprises 18 residues. Looked up from germline, CDR1 is KGHSH and CDR2 is LQKENI. The CDR3 sequence: CASSPFGQMSSYNSPLHF. The CDR3 nucleotides are TGTGCCAGCTCACCTTTTGGACAGATGAGCTCCTATAATTCACCCCTCCACTTT.

The chain employs TRBV11-2 and TRBJ1-1; D remains ambiguous. CDR1 is SGHAT and CDR2 is FQNNGV in the germline V gene. CDR3 size: 15 residues. V shed 7 bases and J shed 8 bases, with 23 bases lying between them. CDR3 sequence reads: CASTLNVGPVSEAFF. The CDR3 DNA reads TGTGCCAGCACCCTAAATGTGGGCCCGGTCTCGGAAGCTTTCTTT.

This sequence joins TRBV9 and TRBJ1-1; D is perhaps TRBD1 (6 bases). Per the germline V gene, CDR1 is SGDLS and CDR2 is YYNGEE. The CDR3 covers 15 residues. Trimming removed 2 bases at V and 6 bases at J, with 17 bases between. The CDR3 spells CASSVRDNGIPEAFF. Written as DNA, the CDR3 is TGTGCCAGCAGCGTTAGGGACAACGGGATCCCTGAAGCTTTCTTT.